This TCR beta chain was found in a study of cytomegalovirus exposure and HLA in healthy donors. Study observations and caveats: Several of the most significant clusters appeared linked to common viral pathogens, based on a later analysis.

In the case of this clone: Its antigen is still unknown.

The PCR made use of 60 Vbeta and 13 Jbeta primers. TCRdb keeps only in-frame clones here, not all; method: immunoSEQ multiplex PCR. This sample yields about 160,000 clones, of which 70% to 85% are seen a single time; more than 3% belongs to the top ten. Healthy people donating bone marrow made up the donors. This CDR3 has 16 amino acids. CDR1 and CDR2 (germline): WSHSY, SAAADI. V gave up 2 bases and J gave up 5 bases; unmatched junction bases: 6. Material for sequencing was PBMCs. This rearrangement joins TRBV10-2 to TRBJ2-1, with 10 bases aligning to TRBD1. This clonotype originated in a man aged 25 to 40 in good health and CMV-seropositive. The CDR3: CASSEPDRGLDNEQFF. The CDR3 DNA follows: TGCGCCAGCAGTGAGCCAGACAGGGGGCTTGACAATGAGCAGTTCTTC.